The clone carrying this T cell receptor (beta chain) was seen at least ten times. What it recognizes is unknown. This sample was taken from a study of identical twins. This CDR3 spans 14 amino acids. V was clipped by 6 bases and J by 8 bases; unmatched bases: 8. TCRdb used MiXCR to reprocess the 5' RACE reads, holding one entry per CDR3 protein. The repertoire holds fewer than 250,000 distinct CDR3 sequences, with more than 6.5% as singletons. Regarding the study as a whole: Donors were not followed over many years; analysis was cross-sectional.

These same data were also listed under a study on yellow fever vaccine responses in identical twins.

The V call is TRBV12-3 or TRBV12-4, the J call TRBJ2-1; 9 bases line up with TRBD2. What was sequenced was memory (CD45RO+) T cells sorted from blood. The receptor's source is a woman between 18 and 29 years old in good health. The CDR3 region has the DNA TGTGCCAGCAGCCCAGCGGGGGGCATTCATGAGCAGTTCTTC. Translation: CASSPAGGIHEQFF.